Described below is a single TCR beta chain sequence and its context. This sample stems from a study of graft-versus-host responses after intestinal transplantation. The table came from immunoSEQ multiplex PCR; TCRdb's copy has only in-frame clones and leaves some out. The sample holds approximately 19,000 clones; about 93% are singletons and the top ten take roughly 1.9%. Germline V lookup: CDR1 SEHNR, CDR2 FQNEAQ (reference sequence). The CDR3 covers 16 residues. Trimming took off 3 bases at V and 2 bases at J, with 13 bases between the two ends. Here the sequenced sample was PBMCs, taken 350 to 400 days after transplant. The source is a human patient who received an intestinal transplant, so some T cells may come from the graft donor. The chain carries TRBV7-9 and TRBJ2-2; perhaps TRBD2 as D (6 bases). CDR3 sequence (DNA): TGTGCCAGCAGCTTTACGGGACTGCCCAACACCGGGGAGCTGTTTTTT. Translating gives CASSFTGLPNTGELFF. Supplemented by reference TRBV7-9 and TRBJ2-2, the full variable domain reads DTGVSQNPRHKITKRGQNVTFRCDPISEHNRLYWYRQTLGQGPEFLTYFQNEAQLEKSRLLSDRFSAERPKGSFSTLEIQRTEQGDSAMYLCASSFTGLPNTGELFFGEGSRLTVL.